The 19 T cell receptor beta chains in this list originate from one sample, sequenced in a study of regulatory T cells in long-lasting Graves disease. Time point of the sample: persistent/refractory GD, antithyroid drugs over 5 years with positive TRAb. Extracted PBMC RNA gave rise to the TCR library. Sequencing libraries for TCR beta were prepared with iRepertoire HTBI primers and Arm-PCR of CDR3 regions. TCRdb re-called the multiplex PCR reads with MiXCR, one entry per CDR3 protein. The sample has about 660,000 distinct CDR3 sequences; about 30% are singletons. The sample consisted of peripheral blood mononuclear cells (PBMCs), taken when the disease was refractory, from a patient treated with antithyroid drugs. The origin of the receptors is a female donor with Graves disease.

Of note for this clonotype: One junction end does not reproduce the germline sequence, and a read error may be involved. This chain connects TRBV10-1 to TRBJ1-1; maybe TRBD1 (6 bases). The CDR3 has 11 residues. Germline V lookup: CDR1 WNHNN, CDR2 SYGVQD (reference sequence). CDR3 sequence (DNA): TGTGCCAGCAGTGGACAGATTGAAGCTTTCTTT. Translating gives CASSGQIEAFF.

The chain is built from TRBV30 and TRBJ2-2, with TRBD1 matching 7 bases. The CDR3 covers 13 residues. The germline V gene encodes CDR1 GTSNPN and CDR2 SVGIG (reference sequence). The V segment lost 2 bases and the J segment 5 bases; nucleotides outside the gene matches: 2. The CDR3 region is CAWSTGQTGELFF. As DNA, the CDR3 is TGTGCCTGGAGTACGGGACAGACCGGGGAGCTGTTTTTT.

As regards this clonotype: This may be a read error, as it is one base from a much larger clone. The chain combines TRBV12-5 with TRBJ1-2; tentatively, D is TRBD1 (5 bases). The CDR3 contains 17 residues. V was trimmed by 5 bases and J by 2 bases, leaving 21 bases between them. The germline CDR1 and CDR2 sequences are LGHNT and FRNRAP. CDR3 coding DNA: TGTGCTAGTGGTCAGGCAGGGTCTTCCAACCTGAACTATGGCTACACCTTC. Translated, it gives CASGQAGSSNLNYGYTF.

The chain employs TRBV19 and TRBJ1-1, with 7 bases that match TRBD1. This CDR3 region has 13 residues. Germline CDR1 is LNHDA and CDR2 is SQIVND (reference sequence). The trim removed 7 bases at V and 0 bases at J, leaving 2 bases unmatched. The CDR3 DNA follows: TGTGCCAGTAAGGACAGGCTGAACACTGAAGCTTTCTTT. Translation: CASKDRLNTEAFF.

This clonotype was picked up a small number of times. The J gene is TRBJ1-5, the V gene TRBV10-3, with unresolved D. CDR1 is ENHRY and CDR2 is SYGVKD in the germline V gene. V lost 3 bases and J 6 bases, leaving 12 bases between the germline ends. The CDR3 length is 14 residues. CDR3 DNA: TGTGCCATCAGTGATTTTATGTACGGTCAGCCCCAGCATTTT. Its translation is CAISDFMYGQPQHF.

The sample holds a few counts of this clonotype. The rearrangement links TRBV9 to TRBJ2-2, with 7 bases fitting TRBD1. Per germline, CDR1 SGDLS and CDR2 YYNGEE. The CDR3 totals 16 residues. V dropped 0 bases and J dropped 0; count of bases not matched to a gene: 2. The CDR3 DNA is TGTGCCAGCAGCGTAGTTGGGACAGCGAACACCGGGGAGCTGTTTTTT. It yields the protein CASSVVGTANTGELFF.

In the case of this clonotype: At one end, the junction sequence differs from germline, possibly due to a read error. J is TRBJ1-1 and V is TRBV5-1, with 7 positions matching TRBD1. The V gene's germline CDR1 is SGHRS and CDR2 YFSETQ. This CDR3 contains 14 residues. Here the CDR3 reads CASSQPGGNTEAFF. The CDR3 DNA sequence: TGTGCCAGCAGCCAACCAGGGGGGAACACTGAAGCTTTCTTT.

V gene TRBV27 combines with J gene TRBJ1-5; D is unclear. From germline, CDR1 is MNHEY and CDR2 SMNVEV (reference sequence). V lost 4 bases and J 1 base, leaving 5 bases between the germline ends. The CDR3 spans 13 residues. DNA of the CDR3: TGTGCCAGCAGTTGGAGCAGCAATCAGCCCCAGCATTTT. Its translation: CASSWSSNQPQHF.

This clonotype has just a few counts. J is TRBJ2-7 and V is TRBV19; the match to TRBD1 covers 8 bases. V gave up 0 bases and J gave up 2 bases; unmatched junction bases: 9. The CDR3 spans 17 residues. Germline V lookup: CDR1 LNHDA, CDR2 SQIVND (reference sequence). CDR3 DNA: TGTGCCAGTAGTATAGATCGATCAACAGGGGGACCCTACGAGCAGTACTTC. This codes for CASSIDRSTGGPYEQYF.

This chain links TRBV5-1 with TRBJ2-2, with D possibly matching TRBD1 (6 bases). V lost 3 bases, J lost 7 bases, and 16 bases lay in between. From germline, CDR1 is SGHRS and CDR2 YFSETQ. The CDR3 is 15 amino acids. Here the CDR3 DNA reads TGCGCCAGCAGCTGGGACGGGACACTGAGCGGGGAGCTGTTTTTT. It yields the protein CASSWDGTLSGELFF.

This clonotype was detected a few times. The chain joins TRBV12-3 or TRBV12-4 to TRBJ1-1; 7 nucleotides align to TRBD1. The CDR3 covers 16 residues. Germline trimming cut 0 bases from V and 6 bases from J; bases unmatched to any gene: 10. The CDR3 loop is CASSLADRLGGAEAFF. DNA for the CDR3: TGTGCCAGCAGTTTAGCGGACAGGCTGGGGGGGGCTGAAGCTTTCTTT.

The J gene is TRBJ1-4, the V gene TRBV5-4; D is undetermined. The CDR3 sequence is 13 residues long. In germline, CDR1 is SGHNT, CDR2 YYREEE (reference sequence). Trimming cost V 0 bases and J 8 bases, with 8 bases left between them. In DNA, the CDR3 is TGTGCCAGCAGCTTGGAGTCCGCCGAAAAACTGTTTTTT. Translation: CASSLESAEKLFF.

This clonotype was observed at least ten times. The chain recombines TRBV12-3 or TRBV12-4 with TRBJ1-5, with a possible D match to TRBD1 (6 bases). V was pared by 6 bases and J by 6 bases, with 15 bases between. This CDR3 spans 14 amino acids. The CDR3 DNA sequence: TGTGCCAGCAGGGAACAGGGTTTAAGTCAGCCCCAGCATTTT. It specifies CASREQGLSQPQHF.

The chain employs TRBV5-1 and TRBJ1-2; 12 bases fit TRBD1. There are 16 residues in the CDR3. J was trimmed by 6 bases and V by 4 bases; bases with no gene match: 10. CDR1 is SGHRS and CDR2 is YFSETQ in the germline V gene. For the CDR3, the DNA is TGCGCCAGCAGCCTGGAGGGGACAGGGGGCGCAAATGGCTACACCTTC. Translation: CASSLEGTGGANGYTF.

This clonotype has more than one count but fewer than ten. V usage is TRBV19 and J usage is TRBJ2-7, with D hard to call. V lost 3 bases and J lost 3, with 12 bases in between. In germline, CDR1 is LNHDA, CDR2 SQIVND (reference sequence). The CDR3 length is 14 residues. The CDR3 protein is CASSMTHQNYEQYF. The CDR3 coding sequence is TGTGCCAGTAGTATGACCCACCAAAACTACGAGCAGTACTTC.

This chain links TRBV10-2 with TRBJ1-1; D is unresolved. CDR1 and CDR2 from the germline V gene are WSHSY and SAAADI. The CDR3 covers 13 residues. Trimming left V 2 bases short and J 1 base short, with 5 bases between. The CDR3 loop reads CASSEQRNTEAFF. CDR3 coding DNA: TGCGCCAGCAGTGAGCAGAGGAACACTGAAGCTTTCTTT.

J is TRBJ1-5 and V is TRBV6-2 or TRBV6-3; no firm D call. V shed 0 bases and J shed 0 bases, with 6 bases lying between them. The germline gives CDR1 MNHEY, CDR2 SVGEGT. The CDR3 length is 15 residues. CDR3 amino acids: CASSYSYYSNQPQHF. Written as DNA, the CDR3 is TGTGCCAGCAGTTACTCGTATTATAGCAATCAGCCCCAGCATTTT.

CDR3 sequence (DNA): TGCAGTGCTAGGAGCACCAGCCGGGAGTACAATGAGCAGTTCTTC. It specifies CSARSTSREYNEQFF. This chain uses TRBV20-1 with TRBJ2-1; tentative D call: TRBD2 (6 bases). V was pared by 3 bases and J by 4 bases, with 16 bases between. Germline V gives CDR1 DFQATT, CDR2 SNEGSKA (reference sequence). The CDR3 extends over 15 amino acids.

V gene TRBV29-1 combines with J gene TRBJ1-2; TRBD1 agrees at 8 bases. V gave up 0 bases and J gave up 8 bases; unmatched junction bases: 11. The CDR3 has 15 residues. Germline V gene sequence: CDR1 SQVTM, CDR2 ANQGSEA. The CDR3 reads CSVEDRGQGIGGYTF. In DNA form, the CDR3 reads TGCAGCGTTGAAGATCGAGGACAGGGCATAGGAGGCTACACCTTC.